The source of this TCR beta chain is a study of shared clonotypes between healthy human individuals. Findings and caveats of the study: A small donor pool kept down the genetic and exposure-history diversity that was represented.

In germline, CDR1 is MGHRA, CDR2 YSYEKL. Trimming pared 1 base from V and 2 bases from J, leaving 14 bases between. There are 16 residues in the CDR3. Some clones are missing from TCRdb's copy, which holds only in-frame ones; the method was immunoSEQ multiplex PCR. The table shows a few million clones, with 85% to 95% occurring only once. Concerning this clone: Antigen specificity is unknown. Within the sample, other DNA sequences also encode this same CDR3.

The rearrangement joins TRBV4-1 to TRBJ1-1; unclear D gene. The sequence derives from a man between 18 and 35 years old in good health. Some clones in this sample may be carry-over from other donors' samples. Sequencing was done on a sample of naive CD4+ T cells from PBMCs. The sample's subset: CD45RA+ positively selected. This CDR3 is CASSQGGGRTNTEAFF. The CDR3 DNA sequence: TGCGCCAGCAGCCAAGGAGGTGGCAGAACAAACACTGAAGCTTTCTTT.